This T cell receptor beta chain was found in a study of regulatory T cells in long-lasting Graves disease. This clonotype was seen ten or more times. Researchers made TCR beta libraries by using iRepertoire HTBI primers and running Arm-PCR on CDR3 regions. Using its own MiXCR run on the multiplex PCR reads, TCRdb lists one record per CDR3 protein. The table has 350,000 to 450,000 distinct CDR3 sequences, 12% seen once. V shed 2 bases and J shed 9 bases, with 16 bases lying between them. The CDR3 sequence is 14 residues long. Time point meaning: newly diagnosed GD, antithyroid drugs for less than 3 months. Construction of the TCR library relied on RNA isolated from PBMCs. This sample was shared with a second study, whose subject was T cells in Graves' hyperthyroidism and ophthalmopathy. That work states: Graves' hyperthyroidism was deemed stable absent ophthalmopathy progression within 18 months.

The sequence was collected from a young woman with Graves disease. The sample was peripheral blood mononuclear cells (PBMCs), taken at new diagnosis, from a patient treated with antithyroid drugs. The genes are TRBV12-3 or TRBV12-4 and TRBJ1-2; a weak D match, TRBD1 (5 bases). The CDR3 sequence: CASSLSQGAGSYTF. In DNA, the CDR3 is TGTGCCAGCAGTTTATCCCAGGGCGCGGGGAGCTACACCTTC.